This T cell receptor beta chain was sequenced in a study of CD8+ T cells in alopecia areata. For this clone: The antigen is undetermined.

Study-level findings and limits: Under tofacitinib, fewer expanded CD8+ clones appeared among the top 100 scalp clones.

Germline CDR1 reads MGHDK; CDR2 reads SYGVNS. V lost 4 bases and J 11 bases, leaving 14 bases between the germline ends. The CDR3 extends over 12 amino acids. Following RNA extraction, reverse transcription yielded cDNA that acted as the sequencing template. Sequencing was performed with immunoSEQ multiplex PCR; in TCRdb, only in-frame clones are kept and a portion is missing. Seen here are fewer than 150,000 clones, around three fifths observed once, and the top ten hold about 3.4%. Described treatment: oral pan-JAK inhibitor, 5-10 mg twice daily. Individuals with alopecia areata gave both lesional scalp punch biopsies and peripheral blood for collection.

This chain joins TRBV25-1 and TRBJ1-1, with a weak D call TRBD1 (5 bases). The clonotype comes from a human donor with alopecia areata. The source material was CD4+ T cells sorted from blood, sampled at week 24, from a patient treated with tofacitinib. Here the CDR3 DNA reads TGTGCCAGCAGTGGCCGGGACGGGTTGGCTTTCTTT. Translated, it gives CASSGRDGLAFF.